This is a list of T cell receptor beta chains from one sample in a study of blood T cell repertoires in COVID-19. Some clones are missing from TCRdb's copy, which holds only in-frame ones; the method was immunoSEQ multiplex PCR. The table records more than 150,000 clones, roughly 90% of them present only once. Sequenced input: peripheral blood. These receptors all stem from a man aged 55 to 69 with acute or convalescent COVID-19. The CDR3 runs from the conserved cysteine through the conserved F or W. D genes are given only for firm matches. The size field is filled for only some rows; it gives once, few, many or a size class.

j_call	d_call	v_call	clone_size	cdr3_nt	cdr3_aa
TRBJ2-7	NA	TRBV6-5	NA	TGTGCCAGCAGTATCCGAGGGTACGAGCAGTACTTC	CASSIRGYEQYF
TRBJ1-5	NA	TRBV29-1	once	TGCAGCGTTTCACAGGGAGACGGCAATCAGCCCCAGCATTTT	CSVSQGDGNQPQHF
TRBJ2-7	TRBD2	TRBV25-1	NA	TGTGCCAGCATTGAACCAGCGGGAGTAAAGCAGTACTTC	CASIEPAGVKQYF
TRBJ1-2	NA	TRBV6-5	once	TGTGCCAGCAGCCCCGACAGTACATATGGCTACACCTTC	CASSPDSTYGYTF
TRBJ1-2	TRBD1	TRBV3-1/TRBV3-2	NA	TGTGCCAGCAGCCAATACTTCCGGACAGGCTATGGCTACACCTTC	CASSQYFRTGYGYTF
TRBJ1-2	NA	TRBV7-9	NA	TGTGCCAGCAGCCCAGGGGCCAACCCTAACTATGGCTACACCTTC	CASSPGANPNYGYTF
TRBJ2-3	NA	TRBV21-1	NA	TGTGCCAGCAGCAAAGTATGGACCCGGACTAGCGGGGTTAGGGATACGCAGTATTTT	CASSKVWTRTSGVRDTQYF
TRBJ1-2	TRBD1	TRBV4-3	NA	TGCGCCAGCAGCCAAGGGACAGGGGATTGGTATGGCTACACCTTC	CASSQGTGDWYGYTF
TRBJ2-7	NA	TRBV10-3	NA	TGTGCCATCAGTGAGTCGGGGAGAAGGGAGCAGTACTTC	CAISESGRREQYF
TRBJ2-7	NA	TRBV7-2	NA	TGTGCCAGCAGCTTAATTTCGAAATCGAGCTCCTACGAGCAGTACTTC	CASSLISKSSSYEQYF
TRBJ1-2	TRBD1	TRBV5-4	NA	TGTGCCAGCAAATTTCCGGGACAGGGGGACTATGGCTACACCTTC	CASKFPGQGDYGYTF
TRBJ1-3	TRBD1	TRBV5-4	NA	TGTGCCAGCAGCTTGGTCGGGGGTCGTCGACAGGGGCACGGAAACACCATATATTTT	CASSLVGGRRQGHGNTIYF
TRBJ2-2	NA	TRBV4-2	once	TGTGCCAGCAGCCAAGACAGGGTGAGCACCGGGGAGCTGTTTTTT	CASSQDRVSTGELFF
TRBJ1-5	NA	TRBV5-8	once	TGTGCCAGCAGCTTGGGACAGTTTAGCAATCAGCCCCAGCATTTT	CASSLGQFSNQPQHF
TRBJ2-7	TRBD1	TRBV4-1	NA	TGCGCCAGCCGAGAAGAGGGGGACAGGGGTATCCACGAGCAGTACTTC	CASREEGDRGIHEQYF
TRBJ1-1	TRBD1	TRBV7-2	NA	TGTGCCAGCAGTCAACAGGGGCTTATTACTGAAGCTTTCTTT	CASSQQGLITEAFF
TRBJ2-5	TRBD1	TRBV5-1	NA	TGCGCCAGCACCCTCCCTCGGACAGGGGGCCAAGAGACCCAGTACTTC	CASTLPRTGGQETQYF
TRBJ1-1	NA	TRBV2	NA	TGTGCCAGCGGTTTGAGAGACACTGAAGCTTTCTTT	CASGLRDTEAFF
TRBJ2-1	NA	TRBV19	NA	TGTGCCAGTAGTATAGGAGGGGGTACGGGGAATGAGCAGTTCTTC	CASSIGGGTGNEQFF
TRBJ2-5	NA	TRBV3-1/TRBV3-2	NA	TGTGCCAGCAGCCAAGTAGTGGGGGGGCGTGAGACCCAGTACTTC	CASSQVVGGRETQYF
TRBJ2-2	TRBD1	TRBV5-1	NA	TGCGCCAGCAGCTTGGTTGGACAGGGGGACACCGGGGAGCTGTTTTTT	CASSLVGQGDTGELFF
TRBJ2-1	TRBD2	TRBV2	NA	TGTGCCAGCAGGAGACTAGCGGGGGGGTACAATGAGCAGTTCTTC	CASRRLAGGYNEQFF
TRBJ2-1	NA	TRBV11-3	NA	TGTGCCAGCAGCTTAGGGGGCTCGTACAATGAGCAGTTCTTC	CASSLGGSYNEQFF
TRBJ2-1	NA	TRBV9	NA	TGTGCCAGCAGCGTTGACAGGGAGCAGTTCTTC	CASSVDREQFF
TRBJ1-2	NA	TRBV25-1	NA	TGTGCCAGCAGTGACAGTCCAGGGGCGCAGCAGTCTGGCTACACCTTC	CASSDSPGAQQSGYTF
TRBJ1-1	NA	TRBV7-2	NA	TGTGCCAGCAGCTCTTCCCCCCGACAGTCCACTGAAGCTTTCTTT	CASSSSPRQSTEAFF
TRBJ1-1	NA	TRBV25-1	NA	TGTGCCAGCAGAAGGACAGAGAACACTGAAGCTTTCTTT	CASRRTENTEAFF
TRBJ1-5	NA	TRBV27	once	TGTGCCAGCAGTGACGCAGGGTCTCAGCCCCAGCATTTT	CASSDAGSQPQHF
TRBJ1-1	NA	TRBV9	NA	TGTGCCAGCAGCACCCGACTCAACACTGAAGCTTTCTTT	CASSTRLNTEAFF
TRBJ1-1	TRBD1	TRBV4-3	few	TGCGCCAGCAGCCATCTTACAGGGGACACTGAAGCTTTCTTT	CASSHLTGDTEAFF
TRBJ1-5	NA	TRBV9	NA	TGTGCCAGCAGCGTAGAGGCAGGATTCGGTCAGCCCCAGCATTTT	CASSVEAGFGQPQHF
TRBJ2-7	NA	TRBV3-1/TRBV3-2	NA	TGTGCCAGCAGCCAACGGGGCTCCTACGAGCAGTACTTC	CASSQRGSYEQYF
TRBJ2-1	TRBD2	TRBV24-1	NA	TGTGCCACCAGTGCGGGGGGGCTCTATGAGCAGTTCTTC	CATSAGGLYEQFF
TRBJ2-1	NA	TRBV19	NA	TGTGCCAGCGCAGTTGGGGTGGCTGCGGGCAATGAGCAGTTCTTC	CASAVGVAAGNEQFF
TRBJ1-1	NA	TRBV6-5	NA	TGTGCCAGCAGTTACGATTTTGGCAGAAAAGCTTTCTTT	CASSYDFGRKAFF
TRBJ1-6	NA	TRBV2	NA	TGTGCCAGCAGTGCGCAGGTATTGTCCAATTCACCCCTCCACTTT	CASSAQVLSNSPLHF
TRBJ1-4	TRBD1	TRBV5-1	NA	TGCGCCAGCAGCTTTCAGACAGGGATTAGAGAAAAACTGTTTTTT	CASSFQTGIREKLFF
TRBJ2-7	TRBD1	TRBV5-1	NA	TGCGCCAGCAGGCCGGGACAGAATCCCTACGAGCAGTACTTC	CASRPGQNPYEQYF
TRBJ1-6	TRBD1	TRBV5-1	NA	TGCGCCAGCAGCCTACAGGGGGACGTATTGAATTCACCCCTCCACTTT	CASSLQGDVLNSPLHF
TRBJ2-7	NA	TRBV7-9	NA	TGTGCCAGCAGCCCCCTAGGGGGCGAGCAGTACTTC	CASSPLGGEQYF
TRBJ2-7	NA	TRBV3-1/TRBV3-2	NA	TGTGCCAGCAGCCGGGGAGGTCAACGAGGGACCTACGAGCAGTGCTTC	CASSRGGQRGTYEQCF
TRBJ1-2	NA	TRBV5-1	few	TGCGCCAGCAGTTTGACAGGCCAATATGGCTACACCTTC	CASSLTGQYGYTF
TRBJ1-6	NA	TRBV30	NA	TGTGCCTGGAGCACTGCCACCTTAGCTTATAATTCACCCCTCCACTTT	CAWSTATLAYNSPLHF
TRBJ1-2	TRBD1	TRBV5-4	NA	TGTGCCAGCAGCTATCACAGGGGTACTAACTATGGCTACACCTTC	CASSYHRGTNYGYTF
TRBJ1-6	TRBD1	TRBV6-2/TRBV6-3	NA	TGTGCCAGCAGTTACCTCACAGGGGTCGATTCACCCCTCCACTTT	CASSYLTGVDSPLHF
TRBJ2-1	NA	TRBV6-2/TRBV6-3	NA	TGTGCCAGCAGTTACGGCGGGCTTTCCTACAATGAGCAGTTCTTC	CASSYGGLSYNEQFF
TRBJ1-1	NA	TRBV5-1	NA	TGCGCCAGCAGCCGGGGGGACACGAACACTGAAGCTTTCTTT	CASSRGDTNTEAFF
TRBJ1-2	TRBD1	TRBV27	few	TGTGCCAGCAGTTCTCCGGGACAGGGGGATGGCTACACCTTC	CASSSPGQGDGYTF
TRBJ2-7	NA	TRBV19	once	TGTGCCAGTAGTCCTCGTCTCTTTCCTCTGACGGGCTACGAGCAGTACTTC	CASSPRLFPLTGYEQYF
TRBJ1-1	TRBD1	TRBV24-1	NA	TGTGCCACCAGTGACTCCGGGACAGGGGCCGGGACTGAAGCTTTCTTT	CATSDSGTGAGTEAFF
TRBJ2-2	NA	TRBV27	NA	TGTGCCAGCAGTACCTACAGGGAGAGATACACCGGGGAGCTGTTTTTT	CASSTYRERYTGELFF
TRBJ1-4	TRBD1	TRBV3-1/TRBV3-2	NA	TGTGCCAGCAGCCAAGGCCCGACAGGGCGGGAAAAACTGTTTTTT	CASSQGPTGREKLFF
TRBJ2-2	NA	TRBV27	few	TGTGCCAGCAAGACAGGTAGAATGGCCGGGGAGCTGTTTTTT	CASKTGRMAGELFF